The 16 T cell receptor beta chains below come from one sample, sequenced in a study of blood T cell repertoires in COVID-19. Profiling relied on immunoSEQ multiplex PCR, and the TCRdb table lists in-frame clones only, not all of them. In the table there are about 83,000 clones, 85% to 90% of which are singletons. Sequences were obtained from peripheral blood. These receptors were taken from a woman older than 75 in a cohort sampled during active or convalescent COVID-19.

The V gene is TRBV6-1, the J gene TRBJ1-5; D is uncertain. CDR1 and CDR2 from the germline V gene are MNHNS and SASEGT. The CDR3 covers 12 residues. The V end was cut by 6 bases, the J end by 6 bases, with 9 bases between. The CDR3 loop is CASRLAGQPQHF. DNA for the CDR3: TGTGCCAGCAGATTGGCGGGTCAGCCCCAGCATTTT.

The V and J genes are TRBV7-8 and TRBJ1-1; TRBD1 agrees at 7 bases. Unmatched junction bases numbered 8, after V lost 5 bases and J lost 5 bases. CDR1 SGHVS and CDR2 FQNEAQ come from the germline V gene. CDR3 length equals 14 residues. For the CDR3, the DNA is TGTGCCAGCAGCAGAACAGGGGAGAGGACTGAAGCTTTCTTT. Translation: CASSRTGERTEAFF.

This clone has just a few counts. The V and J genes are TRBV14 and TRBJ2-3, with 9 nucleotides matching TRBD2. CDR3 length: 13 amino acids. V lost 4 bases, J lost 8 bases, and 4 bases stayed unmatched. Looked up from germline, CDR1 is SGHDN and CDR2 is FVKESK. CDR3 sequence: CASSPAGGGTQYF. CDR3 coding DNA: TGTGCCAGCAGCCCCGCGGGAGGGGGTACGCAGTATTTT. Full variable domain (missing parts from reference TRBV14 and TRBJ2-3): EAGVTQFPSHSVIEKGQTVTLRCDPISGHDNLYWYRRVMGKEIKFLLHFVKESKQDESGMPNNRFLAERTGGTYSTLKVQPAELEDSGVYFCASSPAGGGTQYFGPGTRLTVL.

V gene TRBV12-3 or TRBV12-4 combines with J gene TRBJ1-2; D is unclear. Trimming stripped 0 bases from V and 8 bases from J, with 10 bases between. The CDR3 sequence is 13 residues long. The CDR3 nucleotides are TGTGCCAGCAGTTTAGCGAGTGTCTTAGGCTACACCTTC. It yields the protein CASSLASVLGYTF.

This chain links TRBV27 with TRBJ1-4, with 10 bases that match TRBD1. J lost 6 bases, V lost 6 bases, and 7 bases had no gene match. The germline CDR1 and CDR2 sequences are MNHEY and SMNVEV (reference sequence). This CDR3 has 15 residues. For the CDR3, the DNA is TGTGCCAGCAGCCGATCCGGGACAGGGGATGAAAAACTGTTTTTT. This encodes CASSRSGTGDEKLFF.

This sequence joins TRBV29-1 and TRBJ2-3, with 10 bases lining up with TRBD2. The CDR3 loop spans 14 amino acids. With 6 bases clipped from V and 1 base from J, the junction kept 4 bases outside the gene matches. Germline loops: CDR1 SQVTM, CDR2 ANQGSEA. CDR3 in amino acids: CSVASGSGTDTQYF. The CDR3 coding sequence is TGCAGCGTCGCTAGCGGGAGTGGCACAGATACGCAGTATTTT.

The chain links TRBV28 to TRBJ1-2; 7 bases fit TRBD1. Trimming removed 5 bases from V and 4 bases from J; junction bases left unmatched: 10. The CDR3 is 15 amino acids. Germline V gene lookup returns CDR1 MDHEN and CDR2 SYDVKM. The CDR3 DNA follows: TGTGCCAGCAGTCTCGTCACAGGGGAGGTCTATGGCTACACCTTC. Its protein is CASSLVTGEVYGYTF.

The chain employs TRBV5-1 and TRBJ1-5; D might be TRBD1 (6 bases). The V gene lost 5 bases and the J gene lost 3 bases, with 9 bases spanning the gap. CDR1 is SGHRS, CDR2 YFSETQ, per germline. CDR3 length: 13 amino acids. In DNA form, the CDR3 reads TGCGCCAGCAGACCAGGGGACAATCAGCCCCAGCATTTT. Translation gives CASRPGDNQPQHF.

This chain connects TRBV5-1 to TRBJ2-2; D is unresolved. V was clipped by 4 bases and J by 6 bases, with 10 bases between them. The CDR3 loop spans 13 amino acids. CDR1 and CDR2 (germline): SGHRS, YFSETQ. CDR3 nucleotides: TGCGCCAGCAGCGTTCCAGTGGCCGGGGAGCTGTTTTTT. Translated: CASSVPVAGELFF.

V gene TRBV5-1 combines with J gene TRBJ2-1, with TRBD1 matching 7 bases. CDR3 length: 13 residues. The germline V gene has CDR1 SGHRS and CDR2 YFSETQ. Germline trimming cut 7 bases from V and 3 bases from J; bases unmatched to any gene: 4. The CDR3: CASLGQNYNEQFF. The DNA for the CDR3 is TGCGCCAGCCTGGGACAGAACTACAATGAGCAGTTCTTC. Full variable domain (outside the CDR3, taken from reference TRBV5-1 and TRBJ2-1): KAGVTQTPRYLIKTRGQQVTLSCSPISGHRSVSWYQQTPGQGLQFLFEYFSETQRNKGNFPGRFSGRQFSNSRSEMNVSTLELGDSALYLCASLGQNYNEQFFGPGTRLTVL.

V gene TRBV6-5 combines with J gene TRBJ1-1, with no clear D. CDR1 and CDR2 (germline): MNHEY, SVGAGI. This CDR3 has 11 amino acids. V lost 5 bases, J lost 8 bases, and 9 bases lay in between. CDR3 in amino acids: CASSRTGEAFF. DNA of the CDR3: TGTGCCAGCAGTCGGACGGGGGAAGCTTTCTTT.

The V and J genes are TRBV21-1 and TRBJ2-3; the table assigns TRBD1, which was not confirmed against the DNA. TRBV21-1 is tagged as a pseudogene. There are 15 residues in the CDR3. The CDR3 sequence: CASSKDSGRTDTQYF. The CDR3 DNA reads TGTGCCAGCAGCAAAGATTCTGGCCGCACAGATACGCAGTATTTT.

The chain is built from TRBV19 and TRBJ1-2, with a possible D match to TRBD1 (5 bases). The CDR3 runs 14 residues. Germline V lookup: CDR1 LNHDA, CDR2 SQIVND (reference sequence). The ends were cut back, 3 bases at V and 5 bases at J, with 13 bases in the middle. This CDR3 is CASSIRGTQYGYTF. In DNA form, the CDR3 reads TGTGCCAGTAGTATTCGCGGGACCCAATATGGCTACACCTTC. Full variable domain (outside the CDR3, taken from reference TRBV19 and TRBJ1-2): DGGITQSPKYLFRKEGQNVTLSCEQNLNHDAMYWYRQDPGQGLRLIYYSQIVNDFQKGDIAEGYSVSREKKESFPLTVTSAQKNPTAFYLCASSIRGTQYGYTFGSGTRLTVV.

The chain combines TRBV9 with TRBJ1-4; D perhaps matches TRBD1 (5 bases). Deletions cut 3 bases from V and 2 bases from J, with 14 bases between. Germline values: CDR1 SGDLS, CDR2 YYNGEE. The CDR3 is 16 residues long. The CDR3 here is CASSAPRGGTNEKLFF. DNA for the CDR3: TGTGCCAGCAGCGCGCCGCGGGGGGGGACTAATGAAAAACTGTTTTTT.

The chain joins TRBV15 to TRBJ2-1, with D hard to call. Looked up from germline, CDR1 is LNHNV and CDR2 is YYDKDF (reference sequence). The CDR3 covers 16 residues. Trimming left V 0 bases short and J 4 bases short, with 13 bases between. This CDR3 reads CATSRDLQQQYNEQFF. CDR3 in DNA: TGTGCCACCAGCAGAGATCTACAGCAACAATACAATGAGCAGTTCTTC.

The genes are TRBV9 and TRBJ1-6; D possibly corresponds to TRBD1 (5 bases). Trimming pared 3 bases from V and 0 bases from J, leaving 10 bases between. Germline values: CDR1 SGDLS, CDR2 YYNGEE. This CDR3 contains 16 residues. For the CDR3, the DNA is TGTGCCAGCAGCGACCGACAGAGCTCCTATAATTCACCCCTCCACTTT. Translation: CASSDRQSSYNSPLHF.